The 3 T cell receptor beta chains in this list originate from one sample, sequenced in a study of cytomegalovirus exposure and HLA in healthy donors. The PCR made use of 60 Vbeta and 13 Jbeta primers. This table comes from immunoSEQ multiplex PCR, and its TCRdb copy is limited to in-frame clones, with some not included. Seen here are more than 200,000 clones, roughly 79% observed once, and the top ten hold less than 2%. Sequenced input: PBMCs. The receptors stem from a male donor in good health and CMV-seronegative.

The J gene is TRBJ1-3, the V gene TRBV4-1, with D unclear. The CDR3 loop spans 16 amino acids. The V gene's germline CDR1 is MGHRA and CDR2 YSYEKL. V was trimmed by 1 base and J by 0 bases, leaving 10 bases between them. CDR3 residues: CASSQGESSSGNTIYF. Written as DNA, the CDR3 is TGCGCCAGCAGCCAAGGGGAGTCGAGCTCTGGAAACACCATATATTTT.

This CDR3 is CSVEDLTTYEQYF. CDR3 nucleotide sequence: TGCAGCGTTGAAGATCTGACTACCTACGAGCAGTACTTC. This rearrangement joins TRBV29-1 to TRBJ2-7, with D maybe TRBD2 (5 bases). CDR1 and CDR2 (germline): SQVTM, ANQGSEA. The CDR3 contains 13 residues. Trimming shortened V by 0 bases and J by 2 bases, and 8 bases separated the two germline ends.

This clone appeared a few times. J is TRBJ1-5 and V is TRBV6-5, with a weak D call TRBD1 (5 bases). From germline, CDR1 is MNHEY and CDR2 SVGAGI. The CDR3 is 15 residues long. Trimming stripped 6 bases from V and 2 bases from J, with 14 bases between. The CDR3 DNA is TGTGCCAGCAGCCTTCAGGGATTAGGCAATCAGCCCCAGCATTTT. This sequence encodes CASSLQGLGNQPQHF.